Following are 32 T cell receptor beta chains from one sample sequenced in a study of human T cells and chemical hapten exposure. Time point indicated: patch test 2, 6 weeks after DPC sensitization. The treatment is: therapeutic diphenylcyclopropenone sensitization with weekly scalp DPC. A single record per CDR3 protein comes from TCRdb applying MiXCR to the RACE reads. This sample has approximately 92,000 distinct CDR3 sequences, with approximately 10% found just once. The sequences come from whole blood, collected in connection with sensitization to the hapten diphenylcyclopropenone (DPC). Receptors originate from a woman in her 40s with alopecia areata. Some clones in this sample may be carry-over from other donors' samples.

This clonotype was seen at least ten times. The chain carries TRBV28 and TRBJ2-5, with D possibly TRBD2 on 7 matching bases. V was clipped by 6 bases and J by 4 bases, with 24 bases between them. This CDR3 is 17 amino acids long. Germline-derived CDR1 and CDR2 are MDHEN and SYDVKM. CDR3 nucleotides: TGTGCCAGCAGCCCCGGGGGGTCTCGGGGGGCGCTAGAGACCCAGTACTTC. It specifies CASSPGGSRGALETQYF.

This clonotype was recorded at least ten times. The chain combines TRBV29-1 with TRBJ2-5; no definite D call. CDR1 and CDR2 (germline): SQVTM, ANQGSEA. The CDR3 covers 13 residues. The V and J ends lost 2 bases and 3 bases respectively, with 10 bases between them. The CDR3 is CSVESYSKETQYF. The CDR3 DNA is TGCAGCGTTGAAAGTTACTCGAAAGAGACCCAGTACTTC.

This clonotype was found many times. The rearrangement links TRBV7-2 to TRBJ2-3; 12 bases match TRBD2. The germline CDR1 and CDR2 sequences are SGHTA and FQGNSA. J lost 5 bases, V lost 1 base, and 13 bases had no gene match. This CDR3 region has 19 residues. CDR3 DNA sequence: TGTGCCAGCAGCTTAGACTTCCTAGCGGGGGGGGTCGTGAGAGATACGCAGTATTTT. It specifies CASSLDFLAGGVVRDTQYF.

This clonotype appeared many times. The chain has TRBV4-1 and TRBJ2-7; possibly TRBD2 for D (5 bases). The CDR3 contains 13 residues. The V gene's germline CDR1 is MGHRA and CDR2 YSYEKL. Trimming cost V 4 bases and J 1 base, with 8 bases left between them. The CDR3 nucleotides are TGCGCCAGCAGCCTAGCGTTTTCCTACGAGCAGTACTTC. It translates to CASSLAFSYEQYF.

The chain combines TRBV5-6 with TRBJ1-2; D possibly corresponds to TRBD1 (5 bases). The CDR3 extends over 16 amino acids. V lost 1 base and J lost 0, with 13 bases in between. CDR1 and CDR2 from the germline V gene are SGHDT and YYEEEE. CDR3 nucleotides: TGTGCCAGCAGCTTGTATGGACAAAGAGCTAACTATGGCTACACCTTC. Protein sequence: CASSLYGQRANYGYTF.

This clonotype was seen a handful of times. V and J are TRBV27 and TRBJ1-2, with D possibly matching TRBD1 (6 bases). CDR3 size: 17 residues. The ends were cut back, 5 bases at V and 4 bases at J, with 23 bases in the middle. Germline CDR1 reads MNHEY; CDR2 reads SMNVEV (reference sequence). The CDR3, as DNA: TGTGCCAGCAGTCTCTCATCACAGGGCTCAATCCTCTATGGCTACACCTTC. It is translated as CASSLSSQGSILYGYTF.

Of note for this clonotype: This sequence may be a read error, since a much larger clone differs from it by one base. CDR3 sequence reads: CAGSLQGPGELFF. The DNA of the CDR3 is TGTGCCGGCAGCCTCCAGGGCCCCGGGGAGCTGTTTTTT. The chain carries TRBV12-3 or TRBV12-4 and TRBJ2-2; a possible D gene is TRBD1 (5 bases). The CDR3 runs 13 residues.

This clonotype was counted ten times or more. V usage is TRBV28 and J usage is TRBJ2-3; D possibly corresponds to TRBD2 (6 bases). This CDR3 is built from 13 residues. Germline V gene sequence: CDR1 MDHEN, CDR2 SYDVKM. V was shortened by 10 bases and J by 1 base, with 12 bases between the two germline ends. The CDR3 loop reads CAIGGPGTDTQYF. DNA for the CDR3: TGTGCCATCGGGGGTCCAGGCACAGATACGCAGTATTTT.

This clonotype was recorded a few times. The chain couples TRBV20-1 to TRBJ2-3, with D possibly matching TRBD2 (6 bases). The CDR3 contains 14 residues. CDR1 and CDR2 (germline): DFQATT, SNEGSKA (reference sequence). V was clipped by 4 bases and J by 3 bases, with 14 bases between them. The CDR3 reads CSAKTSLGTDTQYF. CDR3 bases: TGCAGTGCTAAGACTAGTCTTGGGACAGATACGCAGTATTTT.

The chain is built from TRBV10-3 and TRBJ2-1, with a weak D call TRBD2 (5 bases). The length of the CDR3 is 15 residues. Per germline, CDR1 ENHRY and CDR2 SYGVKD. Trimming removed 6 bases at V and 0 bases at J, with 12 bases between. This chain's CDR3 is CAISSNAGSYNEQFF. CDR3 in DNA: TGTGCCATCAGCTCAAATGCGGGCTCCTACAATGAGCAGTTCTTC.

The chain has TRBV19 and TRBJ1-5; D is unresolved. This CDR3 comprises 13 residues. V dropped 3 bases and J dropped 7 bases, with 10 bases sitting between them. In germline, CDR1 is LNHDA, CDR2 SQIVND (reference sequence). CDR3 residues: CASSISLAQPQHF. The CDR3 coding sequence is TGTGCCAGTAGTATCTCGCTCGCACAGCCCCAGCATTTT.

The V call is TRBV12-3 or TRBV12-4, the J call TRBJ2-1; the match to TRBD2 covers 8 bases. The V segment lost 3 bases and the J segment 2 bases; nucleotides outside the gene matches: 3. This CDR3 region has 15 residues. The CDR3 nucleotides are TGTGCCAGCAGTTTTAAGCGGGGGACCTACAATGAGCAGTTCTTC. It codes for CASSFKRGTYNEQFF.

There are many counts of this clonotype. The J gene is TRBJ2-1, the V gene TRBV28, with TRBD2 matching 7 bases. Trimming took 6 bases from V and 5 from J; bases not matched to a gene: 7. Germline V gene lookup returns CDR1 MDHEN and CDR2 SYDVKM. This CDR3 has 14 residues. This chain's CDR3 is CASSIGAGDNEQFF. Written as DNA, the CDR3 is TGTGCCAGCAGCATTGGGGCGGGGGACAATGAGCAGTTCTTC.

This clonotype has ten or more counts. The chain carries TRBV29-1 and TRBJ1-2, with 10 bases identical to TRBD1. CDR3 length: 14 amino acids. V gave up 3 bases and J gave up 4 bases; unmatched junction bases: 5. Germline-derived CDR1 and CDR2 are SQVTM and ANQGSEA. CDR3 in DNA: TGCAGCGTTGACGGGACAGGGGTTCGCTATGGCTACACCTTC. This codes for CSVDGTGVRYGYTF.

The table lists this clonotype with a count of one. This chain joins TRBV29-1 and TRBJ1-2; D ambiguous. The CDR3 is 14 residues long. With 3 bases removed from V and 2 bases from J, the gap between germline ends came to 13 bases. Germline lookup yields CDR1 SQVTM and CDR2 ANQGSEA. CDR3 in amino acids: CSVECGQTNYGYTF. Written as DNA, the CDR3 is TGCAGCGTTGAGTGCGGGCAGACAAACTATGGCTACACCTTC.

This clonotype was seen a handful of times. The chain couples TRBV28 to TRBJ2-7; 8 nucleotides match TRBD1. V dropped 4 bases and J dropped 1; count of bases not matched to a gene: 9. The CDR3 length is 16 residues. Germline V gene data show CDR1 as MDHEN and CDR2 as SYDVKM. This chain's CDR3 is CASSWVGDRPSYEQYF. CDR3 coding DNA: TGTGCCAGCAGTTGGGTAGGGGACAGGCCTTCCTACGAGCAGTACTTC. Variable domain in full (rest from reference TRBV28 and TRBJ2-7): DVKVTQSSRYLVKRTGEKVFLECVQDMDHENMFWYRQDPGLGLRLIYFSYDVKMKEKGDIPEGYSVSREKKERFSLILESASTNQTSMYLCASSWVGDRPSYEQYFGPGTRLTVT.

J is TRBJ1-6 and V is TRBV7-9, with D perhaps matching TRBD1 (5 bases). This CDR3 is 15 amino acids long. Germline V gene data show CDR1 as SEHNR and CDR2 as FQNEAQ (reference sequence). V was clipped by 4 bases and J by 8 bases, with 15 bases between them. CDR3 in DNA: TGTGCCAGCAGCTCTCACGACAGTAGGGATTCACCCCTCCACTTT. Protein sequence: CASSSHDSRDSPLHF.

This clonotype was recorded at least ten times. The V and J genes are TRBV30 and TRBJ2-7; possible D gene TRBD1, 6 bases. The germline gives CDR1 GTSNPN, CDR2 SVGIG (reference sequence). V was trimmed by 4 bases and J by 3 bases, leaving 7 bases between them. The CDR3 extends over 11 amino acids. The CDR3, as DNA: TGTGCCTGGAAACAGGGCTACGAGCAGTACTTC. It encodes CAWKQGYEQYF.

This clonotype was seen many times. The CDR3: CASSLHIGQSYEQYF. The CDR3 region has the DNA TGTGCCAGCAGCCTTCACATTGGGCAGTCCTACGAGCAGTACTTC. The chain joins TRBV4-2 to TRBJ2-7; D call uncertain. The V end was cut by 4 bases, the J end by 1 base, with 14 bases between. In germline, CDR1 is LGHNA, CDR2 YNFKEQ. The CDR3 totals 15 residues.

This clonotype was detected many times. V and J are TRBV28 and TRBJ1-1, with D possibly TRBD1 on 6 matching bases. This CDR3 has 14 amino acids. Germline CDR1 and CDR2: MDHEN and SYDVKM. V dropped 7 bases and J dropped 5 bases, with 17 bases sitting between them. DNA of the CDR3: TGTGCCAGCATCACCTCGGGGGCTGGGACTGAAGCTTTCTTT. Translation gives CASITSGAGTEAFF.

The V gene is TRBV3-1, the J gene TRBJ2-7; 10 bases are a match to TRBD2. Germline loops: CDR1 LGHDT, CDR2 YNNKEL (reference sequence). J was trimmed by 6 bases and V by 3 bases; bases with no gene match: 11. The CDR3 contains 16 residues. The CDR3 spells CASSHPLAGVEVEQYF. Here the CDR3 DNA reads TGTGCCAGCAGCCACCCCCTAGCGGGAGTAGAGGTCGAGCAGTACTTC.

A remark on this clonotype: The DNA is left out, because the CDR3 cannot be placed on it with certainty; the CDR3 is given as TCRdb lists it. This sequence joins TRBV20-1 and TRBJ2-2. CDR1 DFQATT and CDR2 SNEGSKA come from the germline V gene (reference sequence). The CDR3 is 12 amino acids in total, end residues counted. CDR3 residues: CSARMNTGSCFF.

This clonotype came up many times. The chain links TRBV10-3 to TRBJ2-1; the match to TRBD2 covers 10 bases. Germline V gives CDR1 ENHRY, CDR2 SYGVKD. With V trimmed by 4 bases and J by 6 bases, 9 bases remained unmatched. The CDR3 consists of 16 residues. The CDR3 region has the DNA TGTGCCATCAGTGGGATTCCTAGCGGGAGTGGCAATGAGCAGTTCTTC. The encoded protein is CAISGIPSGSGNEQFF.

This chain joins TRBV7-2 and TRBJ2-1; perhaps TRBD2 as D (5 bases). The CDR3 sequence is 13 residues long. Trimming took 6 bases from V and 7 from J, leaving 13 bases between them. Germline V gene sequence: CDR1 SGHTA, CDR2 FQGNSA. CDR3 in amino acids: CASSVEGYNEQFF. In DNA, the CDR3 is TGTGCCAGCAGTGTCGAGGGTTATAATGAGCAGTTCTTC.

Worth noting for this clonotype: This sequence may be a read error, since a much larger clone differs from it by one base. The V and J genes are TRBV19 and TRBJ2-7; D gene ambiguous. The CDR3 sequence is 13 residues long. Germline V gene data show CDR1 as LNHDA and CDR2 as SQIVND (reference sequence). The CDR3 reads CPSSIRSSYEQYF. CDR3 sequence (DNA): TGTCCCAGTAGTATCAGGAGCTCCTACGAGCAGTACTTC.

The table lists this clonotype with a few counts. V usage is TRBV7-6 and J usage is TRBJ2-3; 8 bases are a match to TRBD2. Trimming took 5 bases from V and 0 from J; bases not matched to a gene: 7. This CDR3 contains 16 residues. CDR1 SGHVS and CDR2 FNYEAQ come from the germline V gene. The CDR3 nucleotides are TGTGCCAGCAGCCCGACTGCGGGGGGAAGCACAGATACGCAGTATTTT. This encodes CASSPTAGGSTDTQYF.

The chain has TRBV20-1 and TRBJ2-2, with a weak D call TRBD2 (6 bases). Trimming removed 5 bases from V and 3 bases from J, with 10 bases in between. The CDR3 length is 13 residues. CDR1 is DFQATT and CDR2 is SNEGSKA in the germline V gene (reference sequence). CDR3 protein: CSARGTYTGELFF. Written as DNA, the CDR3 is TGCAGTGCTCGAGGGACTTACACCGGGGAGCTGTTTTTT.

This clonotype was seen only a few times. The V gene is TRBV6-1, the J gene TRBJ2-3, with 15 bases lining up with TRBD2. Losses at the gene ends were 5 bases for V and 7 bases for J; bases not matched to a gene: 7. This CDR3 is 16 amino acids long. CDR1 is MNHNS and CDR2 is SASEGT in the germline V gene. For the CDR3, the DNA is TGTGCCAGCAGTAGGACTAGCGGGAGGGGTACGAATACGCAGTATTTT. Translation gives CASSRTSGRGTNTQYF.

The chain carries TRBV11-2 and TRBJ2-3; D tentatively fits TRBD1 or TRBD2 (5 bases each). The CDR3 covers 15 residues. V lost 5 bases to trimming and J lost 3 bases, with 15 bases between them. Looked up from germline, CDR1 is SGHAT and CDR2 is FQNNGV. Here the CDR3 reads CASSPPGRVTDTQYF. The CDR3 DNA reads as TGTGCCAGCAGCCCTCCGGGGCGCGTGACAGATACGCAGTATTTT. The entire variable domain, with the rest obtained from reference TRBV11-2 and TRBJ2-3, is as follows: EAGVAQSPRYKIIEKRQSVAFWCNPISGHATLYWYQQILGQGPKLLIQFQNNGVVDDSQLPKDRFSAERLKGVDSTLKIQPAKLEDSAVYLCASSPPGRVTDTQYFGPGTRLTVL.

A few counts support this clonotype. V usage is TRBV6-1 and J usage is TRBJ1-1; D not resolved. The V end lost 6 bases, the J end lost 0 bases, and 20 bases lay between the germline ends. The CDR3 contains 17 residues. The germline CDR1 and CDR2 sequences are MNHNS and SASEGT. CDR3 in amino acids: CASSLTTGRMMNTEAFF. The CDR3 region has the DNA TGTGCCAGCAGCCTGACAACCGGTAGGATGATGAACACTGAAGCTTTCTTT.

This clonotype was counted at least ten times. J is TRBJ1-1 and V is TRBV2, with a weak D call TRBD1 (6 bases). V lost 6 bases to trimming and J lost 1 base, with 9 bases between them. The CDR3 consists of 13 residues. Germline V gene lookup returns CDR1 SNHLY and CDR2 FYNNEI. As DNA, the CDR3 is TGTGCCAGCAGCGGACAGCCGAACACTGAAGCTTTCTTT. Protein sequence: CASSGQPNTEAFF.

The chain has TRBV6-6 and TRBJ2-2; D tentatively reads TRBD1 or TRBD2 (5 bases each). Germline V lookup: CDR1 MNHNY, CDR2 SVGAGI (reference sequence). Trimming removed 0 bases from V and 6 bases from J, with 8 bases in between. This CDR3 is 14 amino acids long. The CDR3 here is CASSYSGVPGELFF. In DNA, the CDR3 is TGTGCCAGCAGTTACTCGGGGGTACCCGGGGAGCTGTTTTTT.